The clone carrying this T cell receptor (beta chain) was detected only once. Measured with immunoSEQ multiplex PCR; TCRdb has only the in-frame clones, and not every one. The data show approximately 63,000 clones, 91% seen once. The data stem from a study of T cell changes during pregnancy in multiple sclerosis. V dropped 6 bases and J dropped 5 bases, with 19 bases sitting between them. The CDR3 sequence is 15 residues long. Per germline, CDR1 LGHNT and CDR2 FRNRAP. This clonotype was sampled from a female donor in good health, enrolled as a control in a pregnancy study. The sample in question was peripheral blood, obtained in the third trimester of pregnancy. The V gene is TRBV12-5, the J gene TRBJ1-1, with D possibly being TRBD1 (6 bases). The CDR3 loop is CASGPEGGAVTEAFF. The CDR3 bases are TGTGCTAGTGGCCCGGAAGGGGGGGCAGTTACTGAAGCTTTCTTT. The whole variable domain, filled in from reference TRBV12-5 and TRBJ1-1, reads DARVTQTPRHKVTEMGQEVTMRCQPILGHNTVFWYRQTMMQGLELLAYFRNRAPLDDSGMPKDRFSAEMPDATLATLKIQPSEPRDSAVYFCASGPEGGAVTEAFFGQGTRLTVV.